A selection of T cell receptor beta chains follows, all from one sample in a study of vaccination and CD4 T cells after COVID-19. TCRdb re-called the PCR reads through MiXCR, storing one row per CDR3 protein. Of around 16,000 distinct CDR3 sequences in the sample, roughly 52% are singletons; the top ten hold around 19%. For these TCRs, the target antigens are not known. The specimen comprised CD4+ T cells from blood, cultured in vitro, sampled before SARS-CoV-2 vaccination. The source of these receptors is a human donor who had recovered from COVID-19. The CDR3 runs from the conserved cysteine through the conserved F or W. The D gene is left open where the match is weak. Not every row has a clone size; where given, it reads once, few, many or a size class.

v_call	d_call	j_call	clone_size	cdr3_nt	cdr3_aa
TRBV6-2/TRBV6-3	NA	TRBJ2-2	NA	TGTGCCAGCACCTGGGGACCCACCACGGGCCGGGATAGGGAGCTGTTTTTT	CASTWGPTTGRDRELFF
TRBV4-1	NA	TRBJ2-7	NA	TGCGCCAGCAGCCAAGATAGGGCCAAAAGCTACGAGCAGTACTTC	CASSQDRAKSYEQYF
TRBV7-9	NA	TRBJ2-5	NA	TGCGCCAGCAGCACCGGGACACGGAGCCAAGAGACCCAGTACTTC	CASSTGTRSQETQYF
TRBV10-3	NA	TRBJ2-7	few	TGTGCCATCAGTGAGCGAGGGGTCAACGAGCAGTACTTC	CAISERGVNEQYF
TRBV28	TRBD1	TRBJ1-5	NA	TGTGCCAGCAAGGGGGGACAGGCCAGCAATCAGCCCCAGCATTTT	CASKGGQASNQPQHF
TRBV20-1	TRBD1	TRBJ1-2	few	TGCAGTGCTACATGGACAGGGGGCTTCTATGGCTACACCTTC	CSATWTGGFYGYTF
TRBV28	TRBD2	TRBJ2-2	NA	TGTGCCAGCAGTTTCTTGGTGTGGACGGGACTACCTTTCACCGGGGAGCTGTTTTTT	CASSFLVWTGLPFTGELFF
TRBV20-1	NA	TRBJ2-1	NA	TGCAGTGCTAGAGCTAGCAGAAGGTTCCATGAGCAGTTCTTC	CSARASRRFHEQFF
TRBV20-1	NA	TRBJ1-3	few	TGCAGTGCTAGAGAGGAACCGAAGAGGACCATATATTTT	CSAREEPKRTIYF
TRBV7-2	NA	TRBJ2-1	NA	TGTGCCAGCAGCTTAGATCGCGGGGCCAGCTCCTACAATGAGCAGTTCTTC	CASSLDRGASSYNEQFF
TRBV20-1	TRBD2	TRBJ2-5	NA	TGCAGTGTCCGGACTAGCGGAGGAATTTTGGAGACCCAGTACTTC	CSVRTSGGILETQYF
TRBV19	TRBD1	TRBJ1-6	NA	TGTGCCAGTAGTGTCGGGGACAGGGTAACACCCCTCCACTTT	CASSVGDRVTPLHF
TRBV19	NA	TRBJ2-3	NA	TGTGCCAGTAGTATATCGGGAACAGATACGCAGTATTTT	CASSISGTDTQYF
TRBV27	NA	TRBJ2-1	NA	TGTGCCAGCAGTTTACGATGGGTCGGCTACAATGAGCAGTTCTTC	CASSLRWVGYNEQFF
TRBV19	TRBD1	TRBJ2-5	few	TGTGCCAGTAGTACCACCGGGACAGGGGACGAGACCCAGTACTTC	CASSTTGTGDETQYF
TRBV7-9	NA	TRBJ2-7	NA	TGTGCCAGCAGCTTTCCTAAGGGTGCAGGAAGCTACGAGCAGTACTTC	CASSFPKGAGSYEQYF
TRBV29-1	NA	TRBJ2-5	once	TGCAGCCTCCAAACGGGTACTAGCGAGACCCAGTACTTC	CSLQTGTSETQYF
TRBV20-1	TRBD1	TRBJ2-4	few	TGCAGTGCTCGACAGGGAACTTCGGGCATTCAGTACTTC	CSARQGTSGIQYF
TRBV10-3	TRBD2	TRBJ2-5	NA	TGTGCCATCAGCGTCGGGACTATGGGGACTAGCGGGAAAGAGACCCAGTACTTC	CAISVGTMGTSGKETQYF
TRBV6-1	NA	TRBJ1-1	NA	TGTGCCAGCAGACCGACCTGGAACACTGAAGCTTTCTTT	CASRPTWNTEAFF
TRBV27	TRBD1	TRBJ1-2	few	TGTGCCAGCAGTAGAGGACAGGGCGGCGGCTACACCTTC	CASSRGQGGGYTF
TRBV6-4	NA	TRBJ1-2	NA	TGTGCCAGCAGTGACTCTCTTCGGGGCAATGGCTACACCTTC	CASSDSLRGNGYTF
TRBV6-5	NA	TRBJ2-6	once	TGTGCCAGCAGTTACTCTGGGGCCAACGTCCTGACTTTC	CASSYSGANVLTF
TRBV2	TRBD1	TRBJ1-4	NA	TGTGCCAGCAGTGACACAGGGGGCGGTAATGAAAAACTGTTTTTT	CASSDTGGGNEKLFF
TRBV7-9	TRBD1	TRBJ1-6	NA	TGTGCCAGCAGCTTTGGGCTTGTAACAGGGGGTCTGAATTCACCCCTCCACTTT	CASSFGLVTGGLNSPLHF
TRBV7-9	NA	TRBJ1-2	NA	TGTGCCAGCAGCTTAAACCCCCGGGTTTTCACTCACTATGGCTACACCTTC	CASSLNPRVFTHYGYTF
TRBV7-8	NA	TRBJ2-5	NA	TGTGCCAGCAGCCTCCCGGCTGCGAAGACCCAGTACTTC	CASSLPAAKTQYF
TRBV9	TRBD2	TRBJ2-5	NA	TGTGCCAGCAGCTTCGGGGGGGAAAAAGAGACCCAGTACTTC	CASSFGGEKETQYF
TRBV10-1	TRBD1	TRBJ2-1	NA	TGCGCCAGCTCCCCCGCGGGACAGGGAAACAATGAGCAGTTCTTC	CASSPAGQGNNEQFF
TRBV7-6	NA	TRBJ2-5	NA	TGTGCCAGCGGAGGCTCAGGCCAAGAGACCCAGTACTTC	CASGGSGQETQYF
TRBV6-1	NA	TRBJ2-3	NA	TGTGCCAGCAAAGAAGGAGGGGGGGATACGCAGTATTTT	CASKEGGGDTQYF
TRBV9	NA	TRBJ1-1	NA	TGTGCCAGCAGCGAACCTAAAGCGAACACTGAAGCTTTCTTT	CASSEPKANTEAFF
TRBV28	NA	TRBJ2-6	NA	TGTGCCAGCACCCGGGCTGGGGCCAACGTCCTGACTTTC	CASTRAGANVLTF
TRBV6-5	TRBD1	TRBJ2-5	NA	TGTGCCAGCAGTTACCAGGGGGCCGGGGAGACCCAGTACTTC	CASSYQGAGETQYF
TRBV6-2/TRBV6-3	TRBD2	TRBJ2-1	NA	TGTGCCAGCAGTTACACCCGGGGCGGGAGTTGGGATGAGCAGTTCTTC	CASSYTRGGSWDEQFF
TRBV6-5	NA	TRBJ2-2	few	TGTGCCAGCAGTTACGAGGGGGTGGCCGGGGAGCTGTTTTTT	CASSYEGVAGELFF
TRBV7-6	NA	TRBJ1-6	NA	TGTGCCAGCGGCTTAGCCGGACAGAGGAATTCACCCCTCCACTTT	CASGLAGQRNSPLHF
TRBV27	NA	TRBJ2-5	few	TGTGCCAGCAGTCGACTCGGACAGTTAGAAGAGACCCAGTACTTC	CASSRLGQLEETQYF
TRBV19	NA	TRBJ1-5	few	TGTGCCAGTAGTCCGCCGGGGGGGGCTCAGCCCCAGCATTTT	CASSPPGGAQPQHF
TRBV27	NA	TRBJ2-2	NA	TGTGCCAGCCGGGAGTGGGGCACCGGGGAGCTGTTTTTT	CASREWGTGELFF
TRBV28	NA	TRBJ2-3	NA	TGTGCCAGCAATCCTAAGGTCCGCACAGATACGCAGTATTTT	CASNPKVRTDTQYF
TRBV19	TRBD1	TRBJ1-5	once	TGTGCCAGTAGTACCCTTTGGACAGGGGCAAGCAATCAGCCCCAGCATTTT	CASSTLWTGASNQPQHF
TRBV19	NA	TRBJ1-3	once	TGTGCCAGTAGATATTCTAGTGGAAACACCATATATTTT	CASRYSSGNTIYF
TRBV19	NA	TRBJ2-2	NA	TGTGCCAGTGTCAGGGGGGGCGGCACCGGGGAGCTGTTTTTT	CASVRGGGTGELFF
TRBV20-1	TRBD1	TRBJ1-2	NA	TGCAGTGCCCCGGACAGGGTCGGAGATGGCTACACCTTC	CSAPDRVGDGYTF